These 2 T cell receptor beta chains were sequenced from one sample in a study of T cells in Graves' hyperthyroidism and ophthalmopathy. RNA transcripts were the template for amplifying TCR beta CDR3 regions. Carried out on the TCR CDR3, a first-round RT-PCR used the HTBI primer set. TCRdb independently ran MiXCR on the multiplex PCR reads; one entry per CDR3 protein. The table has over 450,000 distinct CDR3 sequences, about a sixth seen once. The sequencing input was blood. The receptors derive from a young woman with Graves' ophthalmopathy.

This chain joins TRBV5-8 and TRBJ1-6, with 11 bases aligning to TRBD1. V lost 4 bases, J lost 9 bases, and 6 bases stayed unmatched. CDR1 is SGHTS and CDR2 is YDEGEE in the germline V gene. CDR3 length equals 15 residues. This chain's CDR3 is CASSPSDRGLSPLHF. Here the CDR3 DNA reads TGTGCCAGCAGCCCCTCGGACAGGGGGCTTTCACCCCTCCACTTT.

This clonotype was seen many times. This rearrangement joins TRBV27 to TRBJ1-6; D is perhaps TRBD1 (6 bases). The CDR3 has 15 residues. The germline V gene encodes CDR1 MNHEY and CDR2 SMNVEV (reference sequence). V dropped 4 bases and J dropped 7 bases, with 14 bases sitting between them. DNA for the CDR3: TGTGCCAGCAGTTCCCCTCGGGGGGCAAATTCACCCCTCCACTTT. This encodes CASSSPRGANSPLHF.